These T cell receptor beta chains were read from a single sample in a study of cytotoxic CD8 clonotypes in ibrutinib-treated CLL. The assay was immunoSEQ multiplex PCR, and TCRdb's table has in-frame clones only and misses some. The table lists 53,000 or so clones, 50% to 60% of them singletons. The source material was PBMCs, sampled at disease progression, from a patient treated with ibrutinib. Receptors were obtained from a human donor with chronic lymphocytic leukemia. Each CDR3 is given with its conserved first and last residue. The D gene is left open where the match is weak. Clone size appears in some rows only: once, few, many, or a class for an expanded clone.

V	size	J	D	DNA	CDR3
TRBV18	.	TRBJ2-3	TRBD1	TGTGCCAGCACGTCCACAGGGGGCGGCACAGATACGCAGTATTTT	CASTSTGGGTDTQYF
TRBV5-4	.	TRBJ2-7	.	TGTGCCAGCAGCTTGGAACCGGGGGTCTACGAGCAGTACTTC	CASSLEPGVYEQYF
TRBV6-5	.	TRBJ1-5	.	TGTGCCACCAGGACAGAGAGCCAGCCCCAGCATTTT	CATRTESQPQHF
TRBV6-5	few	TRBJ2-5	TRBD2	TGTGCCAGCAGGTGGGGGATAGCGGGGCAAGAGACCCAGTACTTC	CASRWGIAGQETQYF
TRBV12-5	.	TRBJ1-1	.	TGTGCTAGTGGTTTGGAGGGCAGGGGAGAAGCTTTCTTT	CASGLEGRGEAFF
TRBV19	.	TRBJ1-1	.	TGTGCCAGTAGTCGTCGACAGGAAGGAACTGAAGCTTTCTTT	CASSRRQEGTEAFF
TRBV9	many	TRBJ2-2	TRBD2	TGTGCCAGCAGCGCCAAGCCCGGCGGGACTAAGAACACCGGGGAGCTGTTTTTT	CASSAKPGGTKNTGELFF
TRBV25-1	.	TRBJ2-2	.	TGTGCCAGCAGTGTCCGTGGTGGTAGGACCGGGGAGCTGTTTTTT	CASSVRGGRTGELFF
TRBV4-1	.	TRBJ2-1	TRBD2	TGCGCCAGCAGCCAAGCTCGGGCTAGCGGGAGGGCCCGCGACAATGAGCAGTTCTTC	CASSQARASGRARDNEQFF
TRBV30	.	TRBJ1-1	.	TGTGCCTGGAGCCCTTCACAGGACGAAGCTTTCTTT	CAWSPSQDEAFF
TRBV11-2	.	TRBJ2-3	.	TGTGCCAGCAGCTTAGATTGGGGGGGCACAGATACGCAGTATTTT	CASSLDWGGTDTQYF
TRBV29-1	.	TRBJ1-2	TRBD1	TGCAGCGTCCAGACAGGGAATGGCTACACCTTC	CSVQTGNGYTF
TRBV18	.	TRBJ2-5	.	TGTGCCAGCTCACCGACGCCACAAGAGACCCAGTACTTC	CASSPTPQETQYF
TRBV25-1	.	TRBJ2-3	TRBD2	TGTGCCAGCAGTGAACCCAGACTAGCCCCCACAGATACGCAGTATTTT	CASSEPRLAPTDTQYF
TRBV7-2	few	TRBJ2-7	TRBD2	TGTGCCAGCAGCTTAGGTGTTGGCGGGAGGGTGTACGAGCAGTACTTC	CASSLGVGGRVYEQYF
TRBV6-5	.	TRBJ2-3	.	TGTGCCAGCAGTTACTCTTGGGGGGTCACAGATACGCAGTATTTT	CASSYSWGVTDTQYF